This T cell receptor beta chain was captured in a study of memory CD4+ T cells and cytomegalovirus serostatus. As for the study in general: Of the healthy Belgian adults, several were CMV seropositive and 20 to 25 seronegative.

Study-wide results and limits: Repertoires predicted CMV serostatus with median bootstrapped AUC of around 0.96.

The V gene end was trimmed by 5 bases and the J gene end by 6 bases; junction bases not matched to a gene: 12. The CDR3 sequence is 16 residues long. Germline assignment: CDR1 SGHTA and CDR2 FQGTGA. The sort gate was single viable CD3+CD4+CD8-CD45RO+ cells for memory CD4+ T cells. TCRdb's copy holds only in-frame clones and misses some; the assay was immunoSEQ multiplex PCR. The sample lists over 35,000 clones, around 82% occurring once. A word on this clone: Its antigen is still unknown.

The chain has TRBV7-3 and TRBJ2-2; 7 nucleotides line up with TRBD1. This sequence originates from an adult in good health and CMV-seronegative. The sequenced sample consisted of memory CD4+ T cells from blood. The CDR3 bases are TGTGCCAGCAGCCCTCTCCCAGGGGGTGTCGCCGGGGAGCTGTTTTTT. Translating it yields CASSPLPGGVAGELFF.